Given below is one T cell receptor (beta chain) in context. Antigen specificity is unknown. This record comes from a study of OX40 agonist ivuxolimab in advanced cancers. Turning to the study itself: In this trial design, patients received ivuxolimab intravenously at 0.01 to 10 mg/kg every 2 weeks.

Assay: immunoSEQ multiplex PCR; the TCRdb copy retains only in-frame clones and omits some. The table records tens of thousands of clones, over 75% of them present only once. General study points: Expanded clones were, on average, more numerous among CD8+ T cells than CD4+.

The CDR3 consists of 14 residues. V was pared by 7 bases and J by 5 bases, with 17 bases between. The germline gives CDR1 MDHEN, CDR2 SYDVKM. This receptor was obtained from an adult with an advanced solid tumor such as melanoma, head and neck, liver or kidney cancer. V and J are TRBV28 and TRBJ1-1; D possibly corresponds to TRBD1 (5 bases). The specimen was CD4+ or CD8+ T cells sorted from blood, collected in a trial of the OX40 agonist ivuxolimab. CDR3 sequence (DNA): TGTGCCAGCATCCAAGCAGGGATAAGTACTGAAGCTTTCTTT. It specifies CASIQAGISTEAFF. Looking up the rest from reference TRBV28 and TRBJ1-1 gives the full variable domain: DVKVTQSSRYLVKRTGEKVFLECVQDMDHENMFWYRQDPGLGLRLIYFSYDVKMKEKGDIPEGYSVSREKKERFSLILESASTNQTSMYLCASIQAGISTEAFFGQGTRLTVV.